There are a few counts of the clone carrying this T cell receptor (beta chain). V was shortened by 1 base and J by 15 bases, with 18 bases between the two germline ends. The CDR3 sequence is 14 residues long. Germline values: CDR1 LGHDT, CDR2 YNNKEL (reference sequence). Produced via immunoSEQ multiplex PCR; TCRdb's table is partial and in-frame only. The sample lists roughly 670,000 clones, about 90% occurring once. These data originate in a study of blood T cell repertoires in COVID-19. Study context: Samples taken during acute and convalescent COVID-19 were collected in the United States, Italy and Spain.

The sample comprised peripheral blood. The rearrangement uses TRBV3-1 (or the pseudogene TRBV3-2) and TRBJ2-2; no clear D gene. The receptor comes from a young woman with acute or convalescent COVID-19. This CDR3 is CASSQASGRRSVFF. CDR3 DNA sequence: TGTGCCAGCAGCCAAGCATCAGGTCGCAGGTCGGTGTTTTTT.